This TCR beta chain was captured by sequencing in a study of control samples from healthy donors and cancer patients. Libraries were prepared by immunoSEQ multiplex PCR; TCRdb keeps only in-frame clonotypes and omits some of them. The sample has around 140,000 clones, under 95% seen once; the top ten hold around 14%. Trimming left V 1 base short and J 0 bases short, with 6 bases between. This CDR3 has 15 residues. Germline-derived CDR1 and CDR2 are SGHVS and FNYEAQ. The material sequenced was blood. The rearrangement joins TRBV7-6 to TRBJ1-4; D not certain. The source is a man aged 40-50 years in good health. CDR3 sequence reads: CASSLGAATNEKLFF. CDR3 DNA: TGTGCCAGCAGCTTAGGAGCAGCAACTAATGAAAAACTGTTTTTT.